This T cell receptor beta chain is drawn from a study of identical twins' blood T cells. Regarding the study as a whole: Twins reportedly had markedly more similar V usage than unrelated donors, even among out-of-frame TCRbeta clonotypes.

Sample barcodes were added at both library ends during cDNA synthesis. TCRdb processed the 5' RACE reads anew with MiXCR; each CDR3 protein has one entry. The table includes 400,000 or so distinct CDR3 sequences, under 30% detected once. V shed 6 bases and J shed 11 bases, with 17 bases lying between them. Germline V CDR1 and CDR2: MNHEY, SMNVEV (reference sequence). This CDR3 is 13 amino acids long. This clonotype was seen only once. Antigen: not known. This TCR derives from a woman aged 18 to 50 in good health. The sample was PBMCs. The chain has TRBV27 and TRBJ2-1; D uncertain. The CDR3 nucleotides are TGTGCCAGCAGCCGGGTGGTGTCGAGCCAGCAGTTCTTC. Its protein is CASSRVVSSQQFF.